The 12 T cell receptor beta chains given below trace back to one sample, sequenced in a study of spatial heterogeneity in lung cancer. MiXCR, applied by TCRdb to the 5' RACE reads, yields one record per CDR3 protein. The sample lists about 32,000 distinct CDR3 sequences, about 10% occurring once. Time point in this sample: blood at routine non-recurrence follow-up after resection. Sequenced material: PBMCs, taken at follow-up. The receptors come from a female donor with early-stage non-small cell lung cancer.

The chain recombines TRBV14 with TRBJ2-7; 7 bases align to TRBD1. The CDR3 runs 13 residues. The V and J ends lost 6 bases and 2 bases, in that order; junction bases with no gene match: 4. Germline V gene lookup returns CDR1 SGHDN and CDR2 FVKESK. The CDR3 region has the DNA TGTGCCAGCAGTCGGGACAGAACCTACGAGCAGTACTTC. Translating it yields CASSRDRTYEQYF.

There are many counts of this clonotype. The chain is built from TRBV6-6 and TRBJ1-4, with a possible D match to TRBD1 (5 bases). The germline V and J ends were trimmed by 7 bases and 3 bases, with 12 bases remaining between them. The CDR3 has 14 residues. Germline V gives CDR1 MNHNY, CDR2 SVGAGI (reference sequence). CDR3 bases: TGTGCCAGCACCTGGGGGGGAGCTAATGAAAAACTGTTTTTT. It yields the protein CASTWGGANEKLFF.

This clonotype was found once. CDR3: CASSLSGGGNQPQHF. The CDR3 DNA follows: TGTGCCAGCAGTTTATCAGGGGGGGGCAATCAGCCCCAGCATTTT. V usage is TRBV28 and J usage is TRBJ1-5, with TRBD1 identical over 7 bases. Germline trimming cut 1 base from V and 2 bases from J; bases unmatched to any gene: 2. The CDR3 has 15 residues. Germline CDR1 and CDR2: MDHEN and SYDVKM. The whole variable domain, filled in from reference TRBV28 and TRBJ1-5, reads DVKVTQSSRYLVKRTGEKVFLECVQDMDHENMFWYRQDPGLGLRLIYFSYDVKMKEKGDIPEGYSVSREKKERFSLILESASTNQTSMYLCASSLSGGGNQPQHFGDGTRLSIL.

This clonotype has more than one count but fewer than ten. V usage is TRBV5-1 and J usage is TRBJ1-1; D not resolved. CDR1 SGHRS and CDR2 YFSETQ come from the germline V gene. CDR3 length: 14 amino acids. Trimming removed 2 bases at V and 1 base at J, with 9 bases between. As DNA, the CDR3 is TGCGCCAGCAGCTTCACGCCCCCGAACACTGAAGCTTTCTTT. Translation gives CASSFTPPNTEAFF. The full variable domain, in which reference TRBV5-1 and TRBJ1-1 provide the parts outside the CDR3, is KAGVTQTPRYLIKTRGQQVTLSCSPISGHRSVSWYQQTPGQGLQFLFEYFSETQRNKGNFPGRFSGRQFSNSRSEMNVSTLELGDSALYLCASSFTPPNTEAFFGQGTRLTVV.

At least ten counts were recorded for this clonotype. The genes are TRBV5-4 and TRBJ2-7; 8 bases agree with TRBD2. The V gene end was trimmed by 0 bases and the J gene end by 7 bases; junction bases not matched to a gene: 0. The CDR3 runs to 12 residues. Germline V CDR1 and CDR2: SGHNT, YYREEE (reference sequence). CDR3 bases: TGTGCCAGCAGCTTGGGCGGGGGGGAGCAGTACTTC. Amino acids: CASSLGGGEQYF.

This clonotype was seen at least ten times. The chain employs TRBV10-3 and TRBJ2-1; 10 nucleotides match TRBD2. CDR3 length: 14 residues. V was clipped by 7 bases and J by 0 bases; unmatched bases: 0. CDR1 is ENHRY, CDR2 SYGVKD, per germline. The CDR3 is CAITSGGSYNEQFF. Written as DNA, the CDR3 is TGTGCCATCACTAGCGGGGGCTCCTACAATGAGCAGTTCTTC.

This clonotype was detected a few times. V gene TRBV7-2 combines with J gene TRBJ1-2, with D unclear. Trimming cost V 2 bases and J 7 bases, with 8 bases left between them. Germline lookup yields CDR1 SGHTA and CDR2 FQGNSA. CDR3 length equals 12 residues. CDR3 coding DNA: TGTGCCAGCAGCTTATGGGGTCCTGGCTACACCTTC. As protein: CASSLWGPGYTF. The full variable domain, its missing parts supplied by reference TRBV7-2 and TRBJ1-2, is GAGVSQSPSNKVTEKGKDVELRCDPISGHTALYWYRQSLGQGLEFLIYFQGNSAPDKSGLPSDRFSAERTGGSVSTLTIQRTQQEDSAVYLCASSLWGPGYTFGSGTRLTVV.

This chain uses TRBV29-1 with TRBJ2-3; D is possibly TRBD2 (6 bases). Germline V CDR1 and CDR2: SQVTM, ANQGSEA. Trimming took 1 base from V and 0 from J, leaving 11 bases between them. The CDR3 runs to 15 residues. The CDR3 loop reads CSVEGGGDSTDTQYF. The CDR3 DNA reads TGCAGCGTTGAAGGAGGAGGGGACAGCACAGATACGCAGTATTTT.

This clonotype appeared a few times. V and J are TRBV19 and TRBJ1-1, with unresolved D. The CDR3 length is 12 residues. V lost 3 bases to trimming and J lost 9 bases, with 11 bases between them. CDR1 is LNHDA, CDR2 SQIVND, per germline (reference sequence). The CDR3 DNA is TGTGCCAGTAGTATTTGGTCAGATAAAGCTTTCTTT. Amino acid sequence: CASSIWSDKAFF.

This clonotype showed up just a few times. This chain connects TRBV20-1 to TRBJ1-3, with D uncertain. With 7 bases removed from V and 1 base from J, the gap between germline ends came to 8 bases. The V gene's germline CDR1 is DFQATT and CDR2 SNEGSKA (reference sequence). The CDR3 runs 12 residues. The CDR3: CSVLLSGNTIYF. The CDR3 DNA reads as TGCAGTGTTTTACTTTCTGGAAACACCATATATTTT.

A few counts support this clonotype. The CDR3 nucleotides read TGTGCCAGCAGCCAAGACGCGGGGGGTCAGCCCCAGCATTTT. It translates to CASSQDAGGQPQHF. The V and J genes are TRBV3-1 and TRBJ1-5; D is possibly TRBD1 (5 bases). Looked up from germline, CDR1 is LGHDT and CDR2 is YNNKEL (reference sequence). This CDR3 has 14 residues. V was pared by 0 bases and J by 6 bases, with 9 bases between.

The genes are TRBV10-3 and TRBJ1-5; perhaps TRBD1 as D (5 bases). The germline V gene encodes CDR1 ENHRY and CDR2 SYGVKD. Trimming removed 0 bases at V and 11 bases at J, with 14 bases between. CDR3 length: 14 amino acids. CDR3 protein: CAISESQGILAQHF. As DNA, the CDR3 is TGTGCCATCAGTGAGTCCCAGGGTATTCTGGCCCAGCATTTT.